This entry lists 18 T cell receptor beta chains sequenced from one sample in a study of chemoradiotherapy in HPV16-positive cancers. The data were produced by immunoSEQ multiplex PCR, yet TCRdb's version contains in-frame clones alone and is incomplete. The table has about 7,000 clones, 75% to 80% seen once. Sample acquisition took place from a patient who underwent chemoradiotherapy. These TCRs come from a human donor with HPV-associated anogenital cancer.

The CDR3 DNA sequence: TGTGCCAGCAGTGACTCGAAGGCGGGGGGCTCAGATACGCAGTATTTT. As protein: CASSDSKAGGSDTQYF. V usage is TRBV6-4 and J usage is TRBJ2-3; 8 nucleotides agree with TRBD2. The V gene end was trimmed by 0 bases and the J gene end by 4 bases; junction bases not matched to a gene: 6. This CDR3 is built from 16 residues. CDR1 and CDR2 (germline): MRHNA, SNTAGT.

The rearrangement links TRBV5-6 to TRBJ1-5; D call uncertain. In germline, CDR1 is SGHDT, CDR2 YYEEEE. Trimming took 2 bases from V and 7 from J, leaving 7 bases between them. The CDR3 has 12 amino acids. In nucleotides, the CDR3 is TGTGCCAGCAGCTTACTGAGCCAGCCCCAGCATTTT. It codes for CASSLLSQPQHF.

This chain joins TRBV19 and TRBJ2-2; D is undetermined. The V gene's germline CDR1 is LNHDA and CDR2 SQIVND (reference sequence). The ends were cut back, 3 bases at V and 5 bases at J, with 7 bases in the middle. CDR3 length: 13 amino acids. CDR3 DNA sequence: TGTGCCAGTAGTATGACCTGGACCGGGGAGCTGTTTTTT. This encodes CASSMTWTGELFF.

CDR3 loop: CASSWGGQGNTGELFF. The CDR3 DNA reads TGTGCCAGCAGTTGGGGGGGACAGGGAAACACCGGGGAGCTGTTTTTT. The chain recombines TRBV27 with TRBJ2-2; 9 nucleotides agree with TRBD1. The CDR3 covers 16 residues. CDR1 and CDR2 (germline): MNHEY, SMNVEV (reference sequence). The junction had 5 bases not matched to a gene; V was cut back by 4 bases and J by 2 bases.

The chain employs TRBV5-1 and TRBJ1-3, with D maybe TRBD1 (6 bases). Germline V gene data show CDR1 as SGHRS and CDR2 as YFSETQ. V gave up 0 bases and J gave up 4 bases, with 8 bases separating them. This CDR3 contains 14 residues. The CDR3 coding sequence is TGCGCCAGCAGCTTGGAACAGGGAGGAAACACCATATATTTT. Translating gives CASSLEQGGNTIYF.

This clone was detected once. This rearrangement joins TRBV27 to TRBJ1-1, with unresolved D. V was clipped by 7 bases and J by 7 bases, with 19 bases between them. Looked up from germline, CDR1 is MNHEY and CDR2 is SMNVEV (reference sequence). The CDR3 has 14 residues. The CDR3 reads CASNPWGRQGEAFF. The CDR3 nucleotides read TGTGCCAGCAACCCTTGGGGAAGGCAAGGTGAAGCTTTCTTT.

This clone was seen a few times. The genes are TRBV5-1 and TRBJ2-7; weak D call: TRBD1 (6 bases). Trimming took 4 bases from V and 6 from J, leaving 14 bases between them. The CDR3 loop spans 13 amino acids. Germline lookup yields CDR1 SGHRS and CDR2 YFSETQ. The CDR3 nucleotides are TGCGCCAGCAGCGTATCAGGGGACCGCGAGCAGTACTTC. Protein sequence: CASSVSGDREQYF.

In DNA, the CDR3 is TGTGCCAGCAGTTACCCAATAGCGGGGGGCTACGAGCAGTACTTC. Translated, it gives CASSYPIAGGYEQYF. The chain is built from TRBV6-5 and TRBJ2-7; TRBD2 matches at 10 bases. The germline V gene has CDR1 MNHEY and CDR2 SVGAGI. V lost 2 bases to trimming and J lost 3 bases; unmatched junction nucleotides: 4. This CDR3 contains 15 residues.

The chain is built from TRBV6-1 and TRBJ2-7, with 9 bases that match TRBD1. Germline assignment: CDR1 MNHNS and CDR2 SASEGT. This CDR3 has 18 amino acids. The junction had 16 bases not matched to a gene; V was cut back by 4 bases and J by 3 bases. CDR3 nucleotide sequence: TGTGCCAGCAGTGCTCTAAGCCTCGGACAGGGGATAATCTACGAGCAGTACTTC. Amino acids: CASSALSLGQGIIYEQYF.

The CDR3 loop is CASSPGQGLETQYF. The DNA for the CDR3 is TGTGCCAGCTCACCGGGACAGGGGCTGGAGACCCAGTACTTC. The genes are TRBV18 and TRBJ2-5, with 10 bases fitting TRBD1. The CDR3 totals 14 residues. Germline CDR1 KGHSH, CDR2 LQKENI. V lost 3 bases to trimming and J lost 5 bases; unmatched junction nucleotides: 3.

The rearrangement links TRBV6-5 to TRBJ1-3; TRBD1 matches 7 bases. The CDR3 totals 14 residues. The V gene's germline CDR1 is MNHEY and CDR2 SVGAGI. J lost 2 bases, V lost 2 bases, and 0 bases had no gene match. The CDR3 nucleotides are TGTGCCAGCAGTTACGGGACAGCTGGAAACACCATATATTTT. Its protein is CASSYGTAGNTIYF.

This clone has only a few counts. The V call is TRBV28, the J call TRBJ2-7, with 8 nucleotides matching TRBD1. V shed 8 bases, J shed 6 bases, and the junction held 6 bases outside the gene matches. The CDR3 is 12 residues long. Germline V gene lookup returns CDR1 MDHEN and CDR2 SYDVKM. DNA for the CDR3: TGTGCCAGCGGGGTAGGACAGGGCGAGCAGTACTTC. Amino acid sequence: CASGVGQGEQYF.

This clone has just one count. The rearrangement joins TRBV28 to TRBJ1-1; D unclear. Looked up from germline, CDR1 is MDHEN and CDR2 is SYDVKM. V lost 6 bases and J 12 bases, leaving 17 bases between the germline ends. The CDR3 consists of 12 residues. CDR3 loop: CASSKYPAGSFF. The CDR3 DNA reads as TGTGCCAGCAGCAAATACCCTGCTGGGTCTTTCTTT.

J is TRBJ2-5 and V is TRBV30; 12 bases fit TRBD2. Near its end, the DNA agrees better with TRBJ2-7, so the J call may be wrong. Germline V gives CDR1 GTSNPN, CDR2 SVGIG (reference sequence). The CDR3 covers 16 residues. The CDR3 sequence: CAWSVGLAGGGDEQYF. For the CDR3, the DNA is TGTGCCTGGAGTGTAGGGCTAGCGGGAGGGGGAGACGAGCAGTACTTC.

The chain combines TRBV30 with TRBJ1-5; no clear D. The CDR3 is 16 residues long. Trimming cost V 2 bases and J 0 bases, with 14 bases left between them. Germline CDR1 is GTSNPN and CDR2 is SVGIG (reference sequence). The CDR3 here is CAWSPIGTYSNQPQHF. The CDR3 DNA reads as TGTGCCTGGAGTCCGATTGGAACCTATAGCAATCAGCCCCAGCATTTT.

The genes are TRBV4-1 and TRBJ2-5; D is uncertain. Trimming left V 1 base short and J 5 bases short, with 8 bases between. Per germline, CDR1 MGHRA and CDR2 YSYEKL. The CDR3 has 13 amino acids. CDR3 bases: TGCGCCAGCAGCCAAGGGGTAGGGGAGACCCAGTACTTC. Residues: CASSQGVGETQYF.

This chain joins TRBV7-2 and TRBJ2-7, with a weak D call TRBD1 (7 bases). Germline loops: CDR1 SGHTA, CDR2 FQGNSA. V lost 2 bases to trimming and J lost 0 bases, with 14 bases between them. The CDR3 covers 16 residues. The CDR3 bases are TGTGCCAGCAGCTTACCCAGGGGGGTAAGCTCCTACGAGCAGTACTTC. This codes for CASSLPRGVSSYEQYF.

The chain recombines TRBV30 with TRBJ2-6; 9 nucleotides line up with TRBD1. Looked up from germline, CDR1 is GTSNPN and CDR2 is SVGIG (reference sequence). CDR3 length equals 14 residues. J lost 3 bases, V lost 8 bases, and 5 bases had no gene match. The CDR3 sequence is CAGTGSFGANVLTF. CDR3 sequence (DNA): TGTGCCGGGACAGGGTCCTTTGGGGCCAACGTCCTGACTTTC. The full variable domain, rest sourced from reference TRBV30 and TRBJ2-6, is SQTIHQWPATLVQPVGSPLSLECTVEGTSNPNLYWYRQAAGRGLQLLFYSVGIGQISSEVPQNLSASRPQDRQFILSSKKLLLSDSGFYLCAGTGSFGANVLTFGAGSRLTVL.